This TCR beta chain was documented in a study of blood T cells in healthy people across ages. Regarding the study as a whole: Roughly linearly, TCR beta diversity per million T cells fell as age increased.

PCR was performed a second time for about 7 to 12 cycles using a sample-barcoded 5' primer and a J-beta primer mix. TCRdb passed the 5' RACE reads through MiXCR, listing each CDR3 protein once. The sample has hundreds of thousands of distinct CDR3 sequences; under 55% are singletons. This CDR3 comprises 11 residues. The V gene's germline CDR1 is SQVTM and CDR2 ANQGSEA. No fewer than 7 million PBMCs went into each sample. Details on this clonotype: Its antigen is still unknown. The junction shows a germline mismatch at one end, possibly a read error.

The TCR comes from an elderly man in good health. The sample comprised blood. The V and J genes are TRBV29-1 and TRBJ2-5, with a weak D call TRBD1 (5 bases). CDR3 nucleotides: TGCAGCGTTGTGGGGCAAGAGGCCCAGTACTTC. This sequence encodes CSVVGQEAQYF.